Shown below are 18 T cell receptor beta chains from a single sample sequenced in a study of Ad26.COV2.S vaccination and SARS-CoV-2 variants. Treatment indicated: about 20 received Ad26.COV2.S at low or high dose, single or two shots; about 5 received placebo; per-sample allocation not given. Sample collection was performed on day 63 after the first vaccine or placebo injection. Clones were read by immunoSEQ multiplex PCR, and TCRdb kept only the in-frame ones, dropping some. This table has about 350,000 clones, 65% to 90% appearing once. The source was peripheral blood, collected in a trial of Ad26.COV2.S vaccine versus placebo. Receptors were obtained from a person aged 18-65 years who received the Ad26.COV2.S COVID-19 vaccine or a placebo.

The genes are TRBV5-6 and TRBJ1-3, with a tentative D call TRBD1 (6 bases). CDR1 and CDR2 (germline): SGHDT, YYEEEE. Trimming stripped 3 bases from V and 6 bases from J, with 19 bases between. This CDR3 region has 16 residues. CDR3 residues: CASSSSGRGGVNTIYF. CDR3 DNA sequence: TGTGCCAGCAGCTCGAGTGGGCGAGGGGGAGTAAACACCATATATTTT.

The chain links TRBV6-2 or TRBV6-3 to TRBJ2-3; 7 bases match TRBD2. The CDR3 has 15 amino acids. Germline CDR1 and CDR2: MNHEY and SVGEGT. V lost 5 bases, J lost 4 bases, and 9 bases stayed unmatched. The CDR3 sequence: CASSMIGGRADTQYF. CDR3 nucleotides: TGTGCCAGCAGTATGATTGGGGGGAGGGCAGATACGCAGTATTTT.

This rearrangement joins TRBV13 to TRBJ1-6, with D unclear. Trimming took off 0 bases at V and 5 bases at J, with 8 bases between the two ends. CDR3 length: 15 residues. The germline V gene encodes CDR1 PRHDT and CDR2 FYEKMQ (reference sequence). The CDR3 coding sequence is TGTGCCAGCAGCTTAGGGGACGGTAATAATTCACCCCTCCACTTT. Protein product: CASSLGDGNNSPLHF.

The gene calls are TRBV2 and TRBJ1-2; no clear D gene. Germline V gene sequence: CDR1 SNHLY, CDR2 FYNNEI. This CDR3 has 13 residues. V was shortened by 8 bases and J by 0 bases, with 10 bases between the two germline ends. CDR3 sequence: CASGQITNYGYTF. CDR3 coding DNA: TGTGCCAGCGGGCAGATAACTAACTATGGCTACACCTTC.

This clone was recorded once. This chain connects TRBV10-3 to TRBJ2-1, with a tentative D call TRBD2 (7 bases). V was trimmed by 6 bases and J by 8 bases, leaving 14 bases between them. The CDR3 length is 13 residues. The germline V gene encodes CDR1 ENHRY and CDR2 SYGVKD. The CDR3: CAISRGGADEQFF. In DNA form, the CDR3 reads TGTGCCATCAGCAGAGGGGGGGCGGATGAGCAGTTCTTC.

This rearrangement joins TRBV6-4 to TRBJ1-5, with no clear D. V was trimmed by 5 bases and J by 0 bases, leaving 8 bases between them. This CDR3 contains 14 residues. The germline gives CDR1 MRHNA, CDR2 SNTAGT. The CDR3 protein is CASSPDHSNQPQHF. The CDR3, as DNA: TGTGCCAGCAGTCCGGACCATAGCAATCAGCCCCAGCATTTT.

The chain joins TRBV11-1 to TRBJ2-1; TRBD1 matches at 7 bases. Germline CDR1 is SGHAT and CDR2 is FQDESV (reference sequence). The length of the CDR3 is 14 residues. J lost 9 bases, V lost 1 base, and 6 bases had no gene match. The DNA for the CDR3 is TGTGCCAGCAGCTTAGAGGGGGCCGGTAGTGAGCAGTTCTTC. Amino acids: CASSLEGAGSEQFF. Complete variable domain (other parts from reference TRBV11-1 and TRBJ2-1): EAEVAQSPRYKITEKSQAVAFWCDPISGHATLYWYRQILGQGPELLVQFQDESVVDDSQLPKDRFSAERLKGVDSTLKIQPAELGDSAMYLCASSLEGAGSEQFFGPGTRLTVL.

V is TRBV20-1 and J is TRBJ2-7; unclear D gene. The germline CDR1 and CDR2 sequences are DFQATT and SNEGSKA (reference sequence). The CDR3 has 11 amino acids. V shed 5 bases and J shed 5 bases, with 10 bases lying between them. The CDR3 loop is CSALREHEQYF. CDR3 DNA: TGCAGTGCTCTTCGTGAGCACGAGCAGTACTTC.

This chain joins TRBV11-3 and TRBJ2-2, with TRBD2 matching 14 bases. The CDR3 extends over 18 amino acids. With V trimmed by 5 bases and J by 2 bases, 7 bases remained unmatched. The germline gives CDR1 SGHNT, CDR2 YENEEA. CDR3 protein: CASSPGTSGGFNTGELFF. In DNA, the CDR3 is TGTGCCAGCAGCCCAGGGACTAGCGGGGGCTTTAACACCGGGGAGCTGTTTTTT. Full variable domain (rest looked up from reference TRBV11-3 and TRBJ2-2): EAGVVQSPRYKIIEKKQPVAFWCNPISGHNTLYWYLQNLGQGPELLIRYENEEAVDDSQLPKDRFSAERLKGVDSTLKIQPAELGDSAVYLCASSPGTSGGFNTGELFFGEGSRLTVL.

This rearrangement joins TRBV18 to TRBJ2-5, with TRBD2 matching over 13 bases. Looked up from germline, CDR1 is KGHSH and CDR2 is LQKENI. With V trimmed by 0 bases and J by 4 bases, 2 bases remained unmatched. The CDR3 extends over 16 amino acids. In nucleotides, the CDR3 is TGTGCCAGCTCACCACCAGGACTAGCGGGGGTAGAGACCCAGTACTTC. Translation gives CASSPPGLAGVETQYF.

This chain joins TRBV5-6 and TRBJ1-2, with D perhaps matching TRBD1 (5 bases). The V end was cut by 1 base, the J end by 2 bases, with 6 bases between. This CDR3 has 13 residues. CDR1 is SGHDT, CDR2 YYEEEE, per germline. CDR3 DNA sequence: TGTGCCAGCAGCTTGAACAGGAACTATGGCTACACCTTC. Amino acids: CASSLNRNYGYTF.

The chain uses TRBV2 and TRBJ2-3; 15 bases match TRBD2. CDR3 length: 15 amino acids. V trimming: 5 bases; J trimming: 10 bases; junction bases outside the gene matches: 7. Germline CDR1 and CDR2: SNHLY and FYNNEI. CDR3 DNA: TGTGCCAGCAGTTCAGGGGGACTAGCGGGGGGACCGCAGTATTTT. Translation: CASSSGGLAGGPQYF.

CDR3 DNA: TGCGCCAGCAGCCCGGTCCCCGGACAAGGGGGAATCTCCCAGTACTTC. It specifies CASSPVPGQGGISQYF. The J gene is TRBJ2-5, the V gene TRBV4-3; maybe TRBD1 (6 bases). CDR1 is LGHNA, CDR2 YSLEER, per germline. The CDR3 contains 16 residues. The germline V and J ends were trimmed by 4 bases and 9 bases, with 24 bases remaining between them.

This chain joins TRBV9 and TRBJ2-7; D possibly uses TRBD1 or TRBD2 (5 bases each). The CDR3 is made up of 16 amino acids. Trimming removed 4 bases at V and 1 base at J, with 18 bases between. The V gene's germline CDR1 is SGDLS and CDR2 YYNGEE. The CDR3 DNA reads TGTGCCAGCAGCCCCCCGGGTAGCGAGGGGTCCTACGAGCAGTACTTC. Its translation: CASSPPGSEGSYEQYF.

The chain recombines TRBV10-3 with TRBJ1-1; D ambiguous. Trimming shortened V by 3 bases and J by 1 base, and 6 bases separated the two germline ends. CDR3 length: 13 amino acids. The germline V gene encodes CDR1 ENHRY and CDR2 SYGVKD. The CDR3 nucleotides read TGTGCCATCAGTGACCCAGAGAACACTGAAGCTTTCTTT. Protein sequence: CAISDPENTEAFF.

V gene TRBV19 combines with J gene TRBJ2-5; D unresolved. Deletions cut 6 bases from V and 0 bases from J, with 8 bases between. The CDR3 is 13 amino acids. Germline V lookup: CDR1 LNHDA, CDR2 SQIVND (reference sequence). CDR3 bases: TGTGCCAGTAGAGCCTCCTACCAAGAGACCCAGTACTTC. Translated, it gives CASRASYQETQYF.

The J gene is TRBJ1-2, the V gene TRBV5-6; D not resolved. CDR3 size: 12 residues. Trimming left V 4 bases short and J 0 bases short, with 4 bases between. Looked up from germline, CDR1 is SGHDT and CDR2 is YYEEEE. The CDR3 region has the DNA TGTGCCAGCAGCACCACTAACTATGGCTACACCTTC. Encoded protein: CASSTTNYGYTF.

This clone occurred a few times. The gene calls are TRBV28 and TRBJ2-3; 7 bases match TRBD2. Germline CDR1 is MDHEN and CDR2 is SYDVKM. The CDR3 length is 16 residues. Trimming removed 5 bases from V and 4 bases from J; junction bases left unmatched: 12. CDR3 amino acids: CASSLNWGGDADTQYF. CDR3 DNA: TGTGCCAGCAGTCTCAACTGGGGGGGAGACGCAGATACGCAGTATTTT. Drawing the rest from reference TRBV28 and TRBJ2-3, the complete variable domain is DVKVTQSSRYLVKRTGEKVFLECVQDMDHENMFWYRQDPGLGLRLIYFSYDVKMKEKGDIPEGYSVSREKKERFSLILESASTNQTSMYLCASSLNWGGDADTQYFGPGTRLTVL.